This TCR beta chain was profiled in a study of lymphopenia after photon versus proton radiotherapy. Clones were sequenced by immunoSEQ multiplex PCR, and TCRdb holds only the in-frame ones, with some missing. The sample includes some 29,000 clones, around 85% of them seen just once. The specimen was peripheral blood, collected from a patient treated with photon-based radiotherapy. The clonotype was recovered from a man in his fifties with gastric cancer.

CDR3 amino acids: CATANEGEDSPLHF. CDR3 DNA: TGTGCCACCGCGAATGAGGGCGAGGATTCACCCCTCCACTTT. V and J are TRBV2 and TRBJ1-6; the D is unclear. Germline CDR1 SNHLY, CDR2 FYNNEI. V lost 10 bases and J lost 8, with 18 bases in between. The CDR3 runs to 14 residues.